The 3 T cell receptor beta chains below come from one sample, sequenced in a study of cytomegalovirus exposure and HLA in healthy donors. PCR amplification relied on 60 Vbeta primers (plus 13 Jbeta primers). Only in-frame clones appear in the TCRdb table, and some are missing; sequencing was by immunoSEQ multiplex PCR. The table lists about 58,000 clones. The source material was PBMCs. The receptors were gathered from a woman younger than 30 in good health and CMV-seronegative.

CDR3 loop: CASRVRDTQYF. The CDR3 nucleotides read TGTGCCAGCAGGGTACGGGATACGCAGTATTTT. The chain carries TRBV6-6 and TRBJ2-3; D unclear. The CDR3 totals 11 residues. Trimming took off 6 bases at V and 6 bases at J, with 7 bases between the two ends. Looked up from germline, CDR1 is MNHNY and CDR2 is SVGAGI (reference sequence).

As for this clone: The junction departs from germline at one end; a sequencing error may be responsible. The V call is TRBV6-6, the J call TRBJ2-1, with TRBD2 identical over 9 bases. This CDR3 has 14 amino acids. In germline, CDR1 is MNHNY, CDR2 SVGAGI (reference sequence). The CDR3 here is CASLAGVSDNEQFF. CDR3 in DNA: TGTGCCAGCTTAGCGGGAGTCTCCGACAATGAGCAGTTCTTC.

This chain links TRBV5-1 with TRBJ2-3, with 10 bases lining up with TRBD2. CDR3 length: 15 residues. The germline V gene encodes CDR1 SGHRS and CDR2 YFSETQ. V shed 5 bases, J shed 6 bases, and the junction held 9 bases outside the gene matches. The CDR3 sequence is CASRTGLAGADTQYF. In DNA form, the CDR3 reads TGCGCCAGCAGAACGGGGCTAGCGGGAGCCGATACGCAGTATTTT.